One sample yielded the 32 T cell receptor beta chains listed below, sequenced in a study of blood T cells in healthy people across ages. It was with a sample-barcoded 5' primer and a J-beta primer mix that a second PCR of about 6 to 12 cycles was run. Each CDR3 protein is one row after TCRdb ran MiXCR on the 5' RACE reads. The sample has some 1.5 million distinct CDR3 sequences, about 42% seen once. What was sequenced was blood. These receptors all stem from a woman younger than 35 in good health.

A single count supports this clonotype. Just one base apart from a much larger clone, this may be a read error. The V and J genes are TRBV29-1 and TRBJ1-2; tentatively, D is TRBD1 (5 bases). Per the germline V gene, CDR1 is SQVTM and CDR2 is ANQGSEA. CDR3 length: 16 residues. V lost 3 bases, J lost 2 bases, and 19 bases lay in between. CDR3: CSVERDGGLVNYGYTF. CDR3 bases: TGCAGCGTTGAGAGGGACGGGGGATTGGTGAACTATGGCTACACCTTC.

The chain carries TRBV2 and TRBJ1-5; D possibly corresponds to TRBD1 (6 bases). V gave up 2 bases and J gave up 7 bases, with 12 bases separating them. Germline V lookup: CDR1 SNHLY, CDR2 FYNNEI. This CDR3 is built from 14 residues. The CDR3 nucleotides read TGTGCCAGCAGTGAACAGGGGATCGACCAGCCCCAGCATTTT. It translates to CASSEQGIDQPQHF.

On this clonotype itself: Germline is not matched at one junction end, which may reflect a read error. The chain carries TRBV29-1 and TRBJ1-5; the D gene is possibly TRBD1 (5 bases). The germline V gene has CDR1 SQVTM and CDR2 ANQGSEA. The CDR3 has 12 residues. CDR3 sequence: CSVGGNNQSQHF. The CDR3 coding sequence is TGCAGCGTGGGGGGGAACAATCAGTCCCAGCATTTT.

A note on this clonotype: A far larger clone differs by one base, so this is likely a read error. This rearrangement joins TRBV5-5 to TRBJ2-1, with 10 bases identical to TRBD2. This CDR3 region has 16 residues. Germline V gives CDR1 SGHKS, CDR2 YYEKEE (reference sequence). The DNA of the CDR3 is TGTACCAGCAGCTTGGGGCTAGCGGGGGCCTACAATGAGCAGTTCTTC. It codes for CTSSLGLAGAYNEQFF.

The CDR3 is CASSKAPVLGPYGYTF. The DNA of the CDR3 is TGTGCCAGCAGCAAAGCTCCGGTCCTGGGGCCCTATGGCTACACCTTC. The genes are TRBV21-1 and TRBJ1-2; TRBD1 is taken as the D call from the table, unchecked against the DNA. TRBV21-1 is described as a pseudogene. The CDR3 extends over 16 amino acids.

The rearrangement joins TRBV7-6 to TRBJ2-1, with 9 positions matching TRBD2. Trimming cost V 3 bases and J 7 bases; bases outside gene matches: 10. Germline CDR1 SGHVS, CDR2 FNYEAQ. There are 16 residues in the CDR3. The CDR3 DNA is TGTGCCAGCAGCTTGGGTAGCGGGAGTTTAGGAAATGAGCAGTTCTTC. Translating gives CASSLGSGSLGNEQFF.

The chain couples TRBV7-9 to TRBJ1-2; possible D gene TRBD1, 5 bases. Germline V lookup: CDR1 SEHNR, CDR2 FQNEAQ (reference sequence). This CDR3 spans 17 amino acids. The germline V and J ends were trimmed by 11 bases and 1 base, with 26 bases remaining between them. The CDR3 nucleotides read TGTGCCTCCAGCAACCCCCGGGATAGGGGATTTAACTATGGCTACACCTTC. This gives the protein CASSNPRDRGFNYGYTF. Combining the CDR3 with reference TRBV7-9 and TRBJ1-2 gives the whole variable domain DTGVSQNPRHKITKRGQNVTFRCDPISEHNRLYWYRQTLGQGPEFLTYFQNEAQLEKSRLLSDRFSAERPKGSFSTLEIQRTEQGDSAMYLCASSNPRDRGFNYGYTFGSGTRLTVV.

Worth noting for this clonotype: The junction does not match germline at one end; this may be a read error. This chain links TRBV4-3 with TRBJ2-1; 7 positions match TRBD2. The CDR3 is 17 residues long. The germline CDR1 and CDR2 sequences are LGHNA and YSLEER. The CDR3 nucleotides are TGCGCCAGCAGCCAAGGAGCGGGAAAGAGTACCTACAATGGGCAGTTCTTC. It codes for CASSQGAGKSTYNGQFF.

The rearrangement uses TRBV28 and TRBJ1-2; the match to TRBD1 covers 7 bases. Germline assignment: CDR1 MDHEN and CDR2 SYDVKM. The CDR3 is made up of 14 amino acids. V was pared by 3 bases and J by 2 bases, with 3 bases of the junction left unmatched. The CDR3 coding sequence is TGTGCCAGCAGTTTTGGACAGGAGAACTATGGCTACACCTTC. It is translated as CASSFGQENYGYTF.

The chain uses TRBV3-1 and TRBJ2-1; 7 bases align to TRBD2. The germline V gene has CDR1 LGHDT and CDR2 YNNKEL (reference sequence). V lost 3 bases and J lost 4; bases outside the gene matches: 6. This CDR3 contains 15 residues. The CDR3 coding sequence is TGTGCCAGCAGCCATAATAGCGGGTTATACAATGAGCAGTTCTTC. This sequence encodes CASSHNSGLYNEQFF.

This clonotype was picked up many times. The chain joins TRBV2 to TRBJ1-5, with D uncertain. Trimming left V 10 bases short and J 4 bases short, with 14 bases between. The CDR3 spans 13 residues. Germline V CDR1 and CDR2: SNHLY, FYNNEI. CDR3 region: CAIRTAVNQPQHF. CDR3 bases: TGTGCCATCAGGACGGCCGTTAATCAGCCCCAGCATTTT.

The V and J genes are TRBV7-9 and TRBJ2-7; D may correspond to TRBD1 or TRBD2 (5 bases each). V was shortened by 4 bases and J by 13 bases, with 14 bases between the two germline ends. This CDR3 has 11 amino acids. Germline-derived CDR1 and CDR2 are SEHNR and FQNEAQ (reference sequence). CDR3 nucleotides: TGTGCCAGCAGCTCCGGGACCAATTTTTACTTC. Its protein is CASSSGTNFYF. Filled out from reference TRBV7-9 and TRBJ2-7, the complete variable domain reads DTGVSQNPRHKITKRGQNVTFRCDPISEHNRLYWYRQTLGQGPEFLTYFQNEAQLEKSRLLSDRFSAERPKGSFSTLEIQRTEQGDSAMYLCASSSGTNFYFGPGTRLTVT.

The chain combines TRBV20-1 with TRBJ1-1; possibly TRBD1 for D (5 bases). The CDR3 has 15 residues. Germline V gives CDR1 DFQATT, CDR2 SNEGSKA (reference sequence). The V and J ends lost 5 bases and 0 bases respectively, with 16 bases between them. The CDR3 region has the DNA TGCAGTGCTCCACGCGAGGGGCTGATGAACACTGAAGCTTTCTTT. It translates to CSAPREGLMNTEAFF.

Regarding this clonotype: The junction and the germline gene differ at one end; a read error may be behind it. The rearrangement links TRBV10-3 to TRBJ1-5, with a possible D match to TRBD1 (6 bases). The CDR3 is made up of 13 amino acids. CDR1 is ENHRY and CDR2 is SYGVKD in the germline V gene. The CDR3 spells CAVSADRNQPQHF. The CDR3 DNA follows: TGTGCCGTCAGCGCAGACAGGAACCAGCCCCAGCATTTT.

This clonotype was detected only a few times. The chain joins TRBV5-1 to TRBJ2-7, with D tentatively TRBD1 (5 bases). Germline lookup yields CDR1 SGHRS and CDR2 YFSETQ. Trimming left V 2 bases short and J 1 base short, with 10 bases between. The CDR3 consists of 14 residues. CDR3: CASSFAGISYEQYF. CDR3 sequence (DNA): TGCGCCAGCAGCTTTGCAGGGATATCCTACGAGCAGTACTTC.

This clonotype was observed a handful of times. The chain employs TRBV7-9 and TRBJ2-1; tentatively, D is TRBD1 (6 bases). CDR3 length: 15 residues. Trimming removed 3 bases from V and 0 bases from J, with 9 bases in between. The germline CDR1 and CDR2 sequences are SEHNR and FQNEAQ (reference sequence). The CDR3 is CASSFSRGSYNEQFF. The DNA of the CDR3 is TGTGCCAGCAGCTTCTCCAGGGGCTCCTACAATGAGCAGTTCTTC.

Comment on this clonotype: The conserved phenylalanine or tryptophan normally closing the CDR3 is absent here, so this likely arose from a read error. The V and J genes are TRBV7-9 and TRBJ2-7; no clear D. This CDR3 is built from 13 residues. Trimming left V 1 base short and J 6 bases short, with 10 bases between. CDR1 is SEHNR and CDR2 is FQNEAQ in the germline V gene (reference sequence). DNA of the CDR3: TGTGCCAGCAGCTTAGGTTCGGACGCCGAGCAGTACTTA. Amino acid sequence: CASSLGSDAEQYL.

The chain couples TRBV2 to TRBJ2-1, with TRBD1 identical over 7 bases. With 6 bases clipped from V and 7 bases from J, the junction kept 6 bases outside the gene matches. The germline V gene has CDR1 SNHLY and CDR2 FYNNEI. The CDR3 is made up of 13 amino acids. CDR3 sequence (DNA): TGTGCCAGCAGGGTCAGGGGGATAAATGAGCAGTTCTTC. This gives the protein CASRVRGINEQFF.

This clonotype showed up just a few times. This sequence joins TRBV10-1 and TRBJ2-7; no clear D. The assigned J gene may be wrong: the sequence end matches TRBJ2-5 better. CDR1 WNHNN and CDR2 SYGVQD come from the germline V gene (reference sequence). CDR3 size: 15 residues. CDR3 in DNA: TGCGCCAGCAGTGAGTCGTTCGGGCACCGAGAGACCCAGTACTTC. This codes for CASSESFGHRETQYF.

This clonotype was counted a few times. This chain uses TRBV4-1 with TRBJ2-1, with D perhaps TRBD1 or TRBD2 (6 bases each). The V and J ends lost 0 bases and 7 bases respectively, with 22 bases between them. CDR3 length: 18 amino acids. Germline assignment: CDR1 MGHRA and CDR2 YSYEKL. The CDR3, as DNA: TGCGCCAGCAGCCAAGACTCGAGGGGGGCAGGGGCAGGAAATGAGCAGTTCTTC. Translating gives CASSQDSRGAGAGNEQFF.

In its sample, this clonotype was seen a few times. The V call is TRBV12-3 or TRBV12-4, the J call TRBJ1-4, with 12 bases matching TRBD1. This CDR3 is built from 15 residues. Unmatched junction bases numbered 8, after V lost 5 bases and J lost 10 bases. CDR3 sequence: CASSPSGTGGGKLFF. The CDR3 nucleotides read TGTGCCAGCAGTCCATCCGGGACAGGGGGCGGAAAACTGTTTTTT.

The chain combines TRBV24-1 with TRBJ2-2; 7 bases are shared with TRBD1. V lost 7 bases, J lost 6 bases, and 4 bases stayed unmatched. The germline V gene encodes CDR1 KGHDR and CDR2 SFDVKD. The CDR3 runs 13 residues. The CDR3: CATRGTVAGELFF. CDR3 nucleotide sequence: TGTGCCACCAGGGGGACAGTAGCCGGGGAGCTGTTTTTT.

This clonotype was detected only once. The chain uses TRBV11-3 and TRBJ2-1; TRBD2 aligns across 13 bases. Looked up from germline, CDR1 is SGHNT and CDR2 is YENEEA. This CDR3 spans 15 amino acids. The J segment lost 8 bases and the V segment lost 6 bases, leaving 7 bases of the junction unmatched. CDR3: CASSKTSGRRDEQFF. The CDR3 DNA reads as TGTGCCAGCAGTAAGACTAGCGGGAGGAGGGATGAGCAGTTCTTC.

This clonotype was recorded a few times. V is TRBV29-1 and J is TRBJ2-2; D unresolved. CDR3 length: 13 residues. The germline gives CDR1 SQVTM, CDR2 ANQGSEA. Trimming pared 4 bases from V and 2 bases from J, leaving 8 bases between. The CDR3 coding sequence is TGCAGCGTTGTTGGTGGAAACACCGGGGAGCTGTTTTTT. This sequence encodes CSVVGGNTGELFF.

The genes are TRBV28 and TRBJ2-5; 8 bases line up with TRBD1. The end of the DNA aligns better with TRBJ2-1, so the J call may be wrong. Looked up from germline, CDR1 is MDHEN and CDR2 is SYDVKM. This CDR3 has 15 residues. CDR3 DNA: TGTGCCAGCAGTTTAGCCAGGGGGCACCAAGAGACCCAGTTCTTC. This encodes CASSLARGHQETQFF.

The chain has TRBV7-2 and TRBJ2-1, with D unresolved. The germline V and J ends were trimmed by 5 bases and 10 bases, with 12 bases remaining between them. The CDR3 runs to 12 residues. Germline V CDR1 and CDR2: SGHTA, FQGNSA. CDR3 amino acids: CASSTDFGEQFF. The CDR3 DNA reads TGTGCCAGCAGCACCGACTTCGGCGAGCAGTTCTTC.

The gene calls are TRBV14 and TRBJ2-1; D remains unclear. The CDR3 contains 13 residues. V gave up 1 base and J gave up 6 bases, with 7 bases separating them. Per the germline V gene, CDR1 is SGHDN and CDR2 is FVKESK. CDR3 loop: CASSQVWRNEQFF. The CDR3 DNA sequence: TGTGCCAGCAGCCAAGTGTGGCGCAATGAGCAGTTCTTC.

This chain links TRBV10-2 with TRBJ2-1; D gene uncertain. The J call is uncertain, as TRBJ2-7 better fits the DNA end. There are 14 residues in the CDR3. Per germline, CDR1 WSHSY and CDR2 SAAADI. The CDR3 sequence is CASSVTSSYNEQYF. The CDR3 coding sequence is TGCGCCAGCAGTGTGACGAGCTCCTACAATGAGCAGTACTTC.

This clonotype was picked up a small number of times. The chain has TRBV24-1 and TRBJ1-5; possibly TRBD1 for D (5 bases). The V end lost 4 bases, the J end lost 4 bases, and 10 bases lay between the germline ends. Germline V gene lookup returns CDR1 KGHDR and CDR2 SFDVKD. CDR3 length: 14 residues. The CDR3 is CATSDSDRNQPQHF. CDR3 DNA: TGTGCCACCAGTGACAGCGACAGAAATCAGCCCCAGCATTTT.

The gene calls are TRBV20-1 and TRBJ2-7; D tentatively fits TRBD1 or TRBD2 (5 bases each). The germline V gene encodes CDR1 DFQATT and CDR2 SNEGSKA (reference sequence). The CDR3 totals 14 residues. Trimming removed 0 bases from V and 3 bases from J, with 12 bases in between. CDR3 in DNA: TGCAGTGCTAGAGATCCGGGACGGAACTACGAGCAGTACTTC. It is translated as CSARDPGRNYEQYF.

CDR3 coding DNA: TGCAGTGCCCGCGCAGGGACCCTGAGCACTGAAGCTTTCTTT. Amino acid sequence: CSARAGTLSTEAFF. The V gene is TRBV20-1, the J gene TRBJ1-1, with D perhaps matching TRBD1 (5 bases). CDR1 is DFQATT and CDR2 is SNEGSKA in the germline V gene (reference sequence). Trimming cost V 6 bases and J 4 bases, with 18 bases left between them. This CDR3 spans 14 amino acids.

The chain couples TRBV7-9 to TRBJ2-7, with 8 bases that match TRBD2. The V segment lost 6 bases and the J segment 0 bases; nucleotides outside the gene matches: 13. Looked up from germline, CDR1 is SEHNR and CDR2 is FQNEAQ (reference sequence). The CDR3 is 17 residues long. In nucleotides, the CDR3 is TGTGCCAGCAGGCCCCTCTTTTGGCGGGAGGACTCCTACGAGCAGTACTTC. Its translation: CASRPLFWREDSYEQYF.